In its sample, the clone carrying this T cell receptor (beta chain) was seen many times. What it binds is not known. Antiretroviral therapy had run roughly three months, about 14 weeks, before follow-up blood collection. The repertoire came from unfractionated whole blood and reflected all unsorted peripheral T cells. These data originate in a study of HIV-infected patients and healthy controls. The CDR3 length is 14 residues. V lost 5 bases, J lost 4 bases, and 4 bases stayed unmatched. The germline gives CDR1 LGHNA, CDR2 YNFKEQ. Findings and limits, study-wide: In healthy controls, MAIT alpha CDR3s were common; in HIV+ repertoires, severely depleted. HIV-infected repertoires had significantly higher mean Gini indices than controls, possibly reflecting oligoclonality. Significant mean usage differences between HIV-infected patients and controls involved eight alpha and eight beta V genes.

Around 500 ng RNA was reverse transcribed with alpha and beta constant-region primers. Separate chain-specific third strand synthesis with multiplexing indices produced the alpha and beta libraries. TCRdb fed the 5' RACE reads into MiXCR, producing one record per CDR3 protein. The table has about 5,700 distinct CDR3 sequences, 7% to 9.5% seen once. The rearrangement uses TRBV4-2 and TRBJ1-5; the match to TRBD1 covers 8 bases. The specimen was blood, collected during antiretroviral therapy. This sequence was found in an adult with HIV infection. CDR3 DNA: TGTGCCAGCAGCACCGGACAGGGAAATCAGCCCCAGCATTTT. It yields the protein CASSTGQGNQPQHF.